What follows are 8 T cell receptor beta chains derived from one specimen sequenced in a study of blood T cell repertoires in COVID-19. Data came from immunoSEQ multiplex PCR; TCRdb stores just in-frame clones and leaves some out. The sample has more than 400,000 clones, roughly 87% seen once. Sequenced sample: PBMCs or T cells enriched from blood (not recorded which). The receptors stem from a man aged 18 to 29 who had recovered from COVID-19.

The chain joins TRBV2 to TRBJ1-5; D perhaps matches TRBD1 (5 bases). In germline, CDR1 is SNHLY, CDR2 FYNNEI. The V end was cut by 0 bases, the J end by 11 bases, with 11 bases between. The CDR3 totals 13 residues. DNA for the CDR3: TGTGCCAGCAGTGAAGCTTCGGAGGGGTCCCAGCATTTT. Its protein is CASSEASEGSQHF.

V and J are TRBV5-1 and TRBJ2-1; tentatively, D is TRBD2 (6 bases). V was shortened by 3 bases and J by 6 bases, with 7 bases between the two germline ends. CDR3 size: 12 residues. Per germline, CDR1 SGHRS and CDR2 YFSETQ. Here the CDR3 reads CASSYSGNEQFF. The CDR3 DNA reads as TGCGCCAGCAGCTATAGCGGCAATGAGCAGTTCTTC.

The chain uses TRBV14 and TRBJ1-6; 8 nucleotides agree with TRBD1. The CDR3 contains 15 residues. Germline V gene data show CDR1 as SGHDN and CDR2 as FVKESK. J was trimmed by 8 bases and V by 4 bases; bases with no gene match: 7. The CDR3 nucleotides read TGTGCCAGCAGCCGGAGACAGGGGAGACATTCACCCCTCCACTTT. It codes for CASSRRQGRHSPLHF.

The rearrangement links TRBV19 to TRBJ1-5; weak D call: TRBD1 (5 bases). The CDR3 length is 14 residues. Trimming removed 3 bases at V and 0 bases at J, with 6 bases between. The V gene's germline CDR1 is LNHDA and CDR2 SQIVND (reference sequence). The CDR3, as DNA: TGTGCCAGTAGTATTCAGGGTAGCAATCAGCCCCAGCATTTT. Translation: CASSIQGSNQPQHF.

The V and J genes are TRBV21-1 and TRBJ1-6; the DNA was not used to check the table's D call, TRBD1. TRBV21-1 is a pseudogene segment. The CDR3 sequence is 16 residues long. The CDR3 region has the DNA TGTGCCAGCAACTTTCCCGACAGGGTTTGCGAGTCACCCCTCCACTTT. Residues: CASNFPDRVCESPLHF.

This rearrangement joins TRBV19 to TRBJ1-5; D gene uncertain. Germline CDR1 LNHDA, CDR2 SQIVND (reference sequence). The length of the CDR3 is 15 residues. The V gene lost 3 bases and the J gene lost 1 base, with 10 bases spanning the gap. CDR3 loop: CASSILGVSNQPQHF. CDR3 DNA sequence: TGTGCCAGTAGTATCCTCGGGGTCAGCAATCAGCCCCAGCATTTT.

The chain couples TRBV28 to TRBJ2-7, with D tentatively TRBD1 (5 bases). Germline CDR1 reads MDHEN; CDR2 reads SYDVKM. V was trimmed by 3 bases and J by 4 bases, leaving 10 bases between them. CDR3 length: 13 residues. As DNA, the CDR3 is TGTGCCAGCAGTTTGGGGCCGTGGTACGAGCAGTACTTC. This gives the protein CASSLGPWYEQYF. The entire variable domain, with the rest obtained from reference TRBV28 and TRBJ2-7, is as follows: DVKVTQSSRYLVKRTGEKVFLECVQDMDHENMFWYRQDPGLGLRLIYFSYDVKMKEKGDIPEGYSVSREKKERFSLILESASTNQTSMYLCASSLGPWYEQYFGPGTRLTVT.

This sequence joins TRBV10-3 and TRBJ2-7; 7 bases match TRBD1. Germline CDR1 and CDR2: ENHRY and SYGVKD. V was pared by 6 bases and J by 2 bases, with 4 bases of the junction left unmatched. The CDR3 contains 13 residues. Here the CDR3 DNA reads TGTGCCATCAGCTCGACAGGGCCCTACGAGCAGTACTTC. This sequence encodes CAISSTGPYEQYF.